Described below is a single T cell receptor (beta chain) sequence and its context. The sample is drawn from a study of shared clonotypes between healthy human individuals. The length of the CDR3 is 12 residues. The germline CDR1 and CDR2 sequences are GTSNPN and SVGIG (reference sequence). The germline V and J ends were trimmed by 4 bases and 7 bases, with 11 bases remaining between them. Profiled with immunoSEQ multiplex PCR; TCRdb holds only in-frame clones, not every one. The data show roughly 2 million clones, about 94% seen once. The sequenced sample consisted of naive CD4+ T cells sorted from blood. Subset noted: CD45RA+ positively selected. The V and J genes are TRBV30 and TRBJ2-4, with D possibly TRBD1 on 7 matching bases. The TCR sequence derives from a young man in good health. The CDR3 nucleotides read TGTGCCTGGAAGGCAGGGGGGAACATTCAGTACTTC. This gives the protein CAWKAGGNIQYF.